The following is a TCR beta chain sequence with its context. Germline V gives CDR1 WSHSY, CDR2 SAAADI. V was trimmed by 4 bases and J by 3 bases, leaving 7 bases between them. This CDR3 contains 12 residues. Only in-frame clones appear in the TCRdb table, and some are missing; sequencing was by immunoSEQ multiplex PCR. The sample lists some 68,000 clones; 90% to 95% were seen once. This TCR came from a middle-aged man with rheumatoid arthritis. The chain carries TRBV10-2 and TRBJ2-7; no firm D call. The sequencing sample was made of PBMCs. In DNA form, the CDR3 reads TGCGCCAGCAGTGGACAAAACTACGAGCAGTACTTC. Its protein product is CASSGQNYEQYF.